This TCR beta chain was sequenced during a study of T cell responses to AZD1222 COVID-19 vaccine. General observations from the study: Across spike, vaccine-associated CD4 TCRs were found, dominant at 160-218 and 743-854. White British donors predominated, females outnumbered males, and clonal diversity was possibly underestimated.

Germline CDR1 is SQVTM and CDR2 is ANQGSEA. The CDR3 is 13 residues long. V lost 2 bases and J lost 0, with 7 bases in between. TCRdb's table, derived via immunoSEQ multiplex PCR, lists solely in-frame clones and lacks some. This table holds roughly 120,000 clones, 70% to 90% found once. Notes on this clone: Its antigen is unidentified.

The clonotype comes from an adult who received the AZD1222 COVID-19 vaccine. The V and J genes are TRBV29-1 and TRBJ1-1; TRBD1 is a possible D gene (5 bases). The sequences come from peripheral blood, collected 28 days after the second AZD1222 dose. The CDR3 region is CSVEPGLNTEAFF. CDR3 nucleotides: TGCAGCGTTGAACCGGGGCTGAACACTGAAGCTTTCTTT.